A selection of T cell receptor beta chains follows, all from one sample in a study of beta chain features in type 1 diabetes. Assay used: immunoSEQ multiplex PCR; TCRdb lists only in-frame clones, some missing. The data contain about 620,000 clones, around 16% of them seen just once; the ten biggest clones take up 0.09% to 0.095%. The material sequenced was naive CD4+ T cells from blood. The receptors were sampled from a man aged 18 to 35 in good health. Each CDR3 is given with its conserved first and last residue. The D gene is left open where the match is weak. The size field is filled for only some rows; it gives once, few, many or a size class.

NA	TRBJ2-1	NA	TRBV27	TGTGCCAGCAGCCTCCGGCCTGGGCGGTCTAATGAGCAGTTCTTC	CASSLRPGRSNEQFF
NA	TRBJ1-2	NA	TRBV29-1	TGCAGCGTTGACGGCGGGGGTGGCACCTTC	CSVDGGGGTF
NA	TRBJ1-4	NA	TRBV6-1	TGTGCCAGCAGTGAACCCTGGACAGCGTTTGGTGAAAAACTGTTTTTT	CASSEPWTAFGEKLFF
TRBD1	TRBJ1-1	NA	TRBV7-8	TGTGCCAGCAGCCAAAGACAGGGGGCGGAGGTTGAAGCTTTCTTT	CASSQRQGAEVEAFF
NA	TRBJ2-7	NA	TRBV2	TGTGCCAGCAGTGACACCTACGAGCAGTACTTC	CASSDTYEQYF
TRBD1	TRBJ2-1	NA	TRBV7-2	TGTGCCAGCAGCTTAAGTCGAGGGGGCGATAGAAATGAGCAGTTCTTC	CASSLSRGGDRNEQFF
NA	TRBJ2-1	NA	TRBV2	TGTGCCAGCAGTGGGACCTTGAATGAGCAGTTCTTC	CASSGTLNEQFF
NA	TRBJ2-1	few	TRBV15	TGTGCCACCAGCAGAGTGGGGTCGGATGAGCAGTTCTTC	CATSRVGSDEQFF
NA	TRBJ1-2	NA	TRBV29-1	TGCAGCGTTGAAGGCAGGGTAGTGCGGGGCTACACCTTC	CSVEGRVVRGYTF
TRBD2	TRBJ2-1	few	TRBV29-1	TGCAGCGCCAGAGGACTAGCGGGGGTTTACAATGAGCAGTTCTTC	CSARGLAGVYNEQFF
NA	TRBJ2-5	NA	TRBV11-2	TGTGCCAGCAGCTTCGGACAGCAAGAGACCCAGTACTTC	CASSFGQQETQYF
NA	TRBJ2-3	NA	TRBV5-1	TGCGCCAGCAGCTTGAACCCAACAGATACGCAGTATTTT	CASSLNPTDTQYF
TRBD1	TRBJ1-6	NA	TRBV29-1	TGCAGGAGCCCACGGCAGGGGGTGGGTTCACCCCTCCACTTT	CRSPRQGVGSPLHF
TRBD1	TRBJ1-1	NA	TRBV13	TGTGCCAGCAGGGTAAAGGGACAGATGGTACAAGCTTTCTTT	CASRVKGQMVQAFF
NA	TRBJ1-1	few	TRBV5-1	TGCGCCAGCAGCGAGGGGAACACTGAAGCTTTCTTT	CASSEGNTEAFF
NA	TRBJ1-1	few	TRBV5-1	TGCGCCAGCAGCGGCACCCAGGTCGGTGAAGCTTTCTTT	CASSGTQVGEAFF
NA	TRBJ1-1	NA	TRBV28	TGTGCCAGCACCCCGGGGGGGCTCGGTCAGGACACTGAAGCTTTCTTT	CASTPGGLGQDTEAFF
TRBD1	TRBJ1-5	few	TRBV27	TGTGCCAGCAGGAGGACAGGATACAATCAGCCCCAGCATTTT	CASRRTGYNQPQHF
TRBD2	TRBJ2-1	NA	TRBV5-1	TGCGCCAGCAGCTCCCGACTAGCGGACAATGAGCAGTTCTTC	CASSSRLADNEQFF
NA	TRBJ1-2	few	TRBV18	TGTGCCAGCTCACCAGGTCCAGGCGTCTACTATGGCTACACCTTC	CASSPGPGVYYGYTF
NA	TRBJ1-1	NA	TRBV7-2	TGTGCCAGCAGCTCATTTATCGGAAATACTTTCTTT	CASSSFIGNTFF
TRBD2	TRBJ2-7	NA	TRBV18	TGTGCCAGCTCGCCGCTAGCGGCGAACTACGAGCAGTACTTC	CASSPLAANYEQYF
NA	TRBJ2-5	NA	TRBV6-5	TGTGCCAGCAGTTACTCCGGACAGAAACAAGAGACCCAGTACTTC	CASSYSGQKQETQYF
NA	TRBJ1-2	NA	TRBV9	TGTGCCAGCAGCGTAGACAGCCTTAACTATGGCTACACCTTC	CASSVDSLNYGYTF